This TCR beta chain derives from a study of cytomegalovirus exposure and HLA in healthy donors. CDR3 size: 13 residues. With 9 bases removed from V and 5 bases from J, the gap between germline ends came to 16 bases. CDR1 LNHDA and CDR2 SQIVND come from the germline V gene (reference sequence). Worth noting for this clone: Its antigen is not identified.

Study-wide points: The presence/absence work took it that sequencing depth was about the same across donors. There was a cluster of highly shared sequence variants that was likely a sequencing artifact. Confirmation in vitro established that a few CMV-associated chains were specific for CMV antigens.

PCR used 60 Vbeta primers and 13 Jbeta primers. The repertoire was sequenced with immunoSEQ multiplex PCR; TCRdb's copy has only in-frame clones and lacks some. The sample yields about 170,000 clones, almost 75% seen once. The chain recombines TRBV19 with TRBJ1-1; a possible D gene is TRBD1 (5 bases). The specimen sequenced was PBMCs. This receptor was identified in a woman in her late teens or twenties in good health and CMV-seropositive. The CDR3 sequence: CASWAGRGTEAFF. DNA for the CDR3: TGTGCCAGCTGGGCGGGGCGGGGGACTGAAGCTTTCTTT.